These 21 T cell receptor beta chains share one sample of origin, sequenced in a study of blood T cell repertoires in COVID-19. Method: immunoSEQ multiplex PCR; TCRdb's copy keeps in-frame clones and lacks some. The sample consists of about 300,000 clones, around 90% of them appearing once. Specimen: PBMCs or T cells enriched from blood (not recorded which). The receptor source for this set is a woman aged 30 to 39 who had recovered from COVID-19.

This clone was seen just once. The chain links TRBV10-2 to TRBJ1-2; D ambiguous. V dropped 4 bases and J dropped 3 bases, with 9 bases sitting between them. CDR3 length: 13 residues. CDR1 and CDR2 from the germline V gene are WSHSY and SAAADI. The CDR3 region is CASSAHPDYGYTF. The CDR3 nucleotides are TGCGCCAGCAGTGCCCACCCAGACTATGGCTACACCTTC.

This chain's CDR3 is CASSYSIGRTYRDNYGYTF. The CDR3 nucleotides are TGTGCCAGCAGTTACTCGATAGGCAGGACTTACAGGGATAACTATGGCTACACCTTC. This rearrangement joins TRBV6-2 or TRBV6-3 to TRBJ1-2, with D possibly matching TRBD1 (6 bases). The CDR3 runs to 19 residues. Germline CDR1 reads MNHEY; CDR2 reads SVGEGT. The V gene lost 0 bases and the J gene lost 1 base, with 21 bases spanning the gap.

This chain joins TRBV3-1 (or the pseudogene TRBV3-2) and TRBJ2-7; D gene ambiguous. Trimming pared 0 bases from V and 1 base from J, leaving 10 bases between. The CDR3 extends over 15 amino acids. Germline CDR1 LGHDT, CDR2 YNNKEL (reference sequence). The CDR3 protein is CASSQEVSWSYEQYF. CDR3 bases: TGTGCCAGCAGCCAAGAGGTTAGCTGGTCCTACGAGCAGTACTTC.

The chain recombines TRBV6-1 with TRBJ1-5; D perhaps matches TRBD1 (5 bases). The CDR3 is 15 residues long. CDR1 and CDR2 (germline): MNHNS, SASEGT. Trimming took 2 bases from V and 6 from J, leaving 14 bases between them. In DNA, the CDR3 is TGTGCCAGCAGTGAAACAGGCGCCGCCGGTCAGCCCCAGCATTTT. Protein: CASSETGAAGQPQHF.

The V gene is TRBV27, the J gene TRBJ1-2; TRBD1 is a possible D gene (6 bases). V gave up 3 bases and J gave up 3 bases, with 11 bases separating them. The CDR3 is 14 residues long. Per germline, CDR1 MNHEY and CDR2 SMNVEV (reference sequence). This CDR3 reads CASSFRGGHYGYTF. The CDR3, as DNA: TGTGCCAGCAGTTTTCGGGGGGGCCACTATGGCTACACCTTC.

The table lists this clone with a count of one. The genes are TRBV15 and TRBJ1-2, with D maybe TRBD1 (5 bases). The CDR3 consists of 16 residues. Germline V gene data show CDR1 as LNHNV and CDR2 as YYDKDF (reference sequence). Trimming cost V 3 bases and J 2 bases, with 16 bases left between them. DNA of the CDR3: TGTGCCACCAGCAGCCCGCGTCCGGGGGTCAACTATGGCTACACCTTC. As protein: CATSSPRPGVNYGYTF. Using reference TRBV15 and TRBJ1-2 for the parts outside the CDR3, the full variable domain is DAMVIQNPRYQVTQFGKPVTLSCSQTLNHNVMYWYQQKSSQAPKLLFHYYDKDFNNEADTPDNFQSRRPNTSFCFLDIRSPGLGDTAMYLCATSSPRPGVNYGYTFGSGTRLTVV.

V gene TRBV3-1 (or the pseudogene TRBV3-2) combines with J gene TRBJ1-2; no clear D gene. The CDR3 extends over 14 amino acids. Per the germline V gene, CDR1 is LGHDT and CDR2 is YNNKEL (reference sequence). Deletions cut 1 base from V and 4 bases from J, with 10 bases between. The DNA for the CDR3 is TGTGCCAGCAGCCAAGGAAGTGCCAGCTATGGCTACACCTTC. This codes for CASSQGSASYGYTF.

The chain combines TRBV6-6 with TRBJ1-5; 12 bases fit TRBD1. Germline V gene sequence: CDR1 MNHNY, CDR2 SVGAGI (reference sequence). The trim removed 5 bases at V and 0 bases at J, leaving 8 bases unmatched. This CDR3 comprises 18 residues. The CDR3 sequence is CASSPGTGGGYSNQPQHF. The CDR3 DNA is TGTGCCAGCAGTCCCGGGACAGGGGGCGGGTATAGCAATCAGCCCCAGCATTTT.

This clone was counted a single time. The same CDR3 arises from other DNA sequences in this sample as well. The chain joins TRBV5-4 to TRBJ1-1; D unclear. Trimming cost V 2 bases and J 5 bases, with 7 bases left between them. The CDR3 extends over 12 amino acids. Germline V CDR1 and CDR2: SGHNT, YYREEE (reference sequence). The CDR3 nucleotides read TGTGCCAGCAGCTTACCGGGGACTGAAGCTTTCTTT. Protein product: CASSLPGTEAFF.

The chain links TRBV5-1 to TRBJ1-1; the match to TRBD1 covers 9 bases. The V gene end was trimmed by 4 bases and the J gene end by 3 bases; junction bases not matched to a gene: 7. CDR1 SGHRS and CDR2 YFSETQ come from the germline V gene. The CDR3 is made up of 15 amino acids. The CDR3 sequence is CASSRRTGADTEAFF. For the CDR3, the DNA is TGCGCCAGCAGCCGAAGGACAGGGGCAGACACTGAAGCTTTCTTT.

V gene TRBV18 combines with J gene TRBJ2-2, with 7 nucleotides matching TRBD2. The CDR3 has 15 residues. The V gene's germline CDR1 is KGHSH and CDR2 LQKENI. The trim removed 5 bases at V and 6 bases at J, leaving 9 bases unmatched. The DNA for the CDR3 is TGTGCCAGCTCAGGGACTAACGAACGGGCCGGGGAGCTGTTTTTT. Protein: CASSGTNERAGELFF.

The gene calls are TRBV6-5 and TRBJ2-3, with D tentatively TRBD1 (6 bases). The CDR3 spans 16 residues. V lost 0 bases, J lost 2 bases, and 12 bases lay in between. Germline CDR1 is MNHEY and CDR2 is SVGAGI. CDR3 DNA: TGTGCCAGCAGTTACTCGAGGCAGGGGTCCACAGATACGCAGTATTTT. Translation: CASSYSRQGSTDTQYF.

The rearrangement uses TRBV4-1 and TRBJ2-1; 7 nucleotides align to TRBD2. The length of the CDR3 is 12 residues. Germline values: CDR1 MGHRA, CDR2 YSYEKL. Trimming cost V 7 bases and J 4 bases; bases outside gene matches: 1. The CDR3: CASTGGYNEQFF. The CDR3 DNA reads TGCGCCAGCACCGGGGGGTACAATGAGCAGTTCTTC.

The chain is built from TRBV7-2 and TRBJ1-2; 8 bases are a match to TRBD1. The CDR3 runs to 13 residues. V gave up 4 bases and J gave up 8 bases; unmatched junction bases: 6. CDR1 is SGHTA, CDR2 FQGNSA, per germline. The CDR3: CASSSGQGGGYTF. In DNA form, the CDR3 reads TGTGCCAGCAGCTCCGGACAGGGTGGAGGCTACACCTTC.

The chain is built from TRBV4-1 and TRBJ1-2; D is unresolved. From germline, CDR1 is MGHRA and CDR2 YSYEKL. CDR3 size: 15 residues. The germline V and J ends were trimmed by 0 bases and 3 bases, with 11 bases remaining between them. CDR3 nucleotides: TGCGCCAGCAGCCAAGATCCAGCAGCGTACTATGGCTACACCTTC. Protein product: CASSQDPAAYYGYTF.

This clone has more than one count but fewer than ten. The V gene is TRBV5-1, the J gene TRBJ1-2, with D hard to call. The V end lost 4 bases, the J end lost 2 bases, and 15 bases lay between the germline ends. Germline CDR1 and CDR2: SGHRS and YFSETQ. The CDR3 is made up of 15 amino acids. The CDR3 sequence is CASSPRVAGNYGYTF. Written as DNA, the CDR3 is TGCGCCAGCAGCCCCCGTGTCGCGGGAAACTATGGCTACACCTTC. Variable domain in full (rest from reference TRBV5-1 and TRBJ1-2): KAGVTQTPRYLIKTRGQQVTLSCSPISGHRSVSWYQQTPGQGLQFLFEYFSETQRNKGNFPGRFSGRQFSNSRSEMNVSTLELGDSALYLCASSPRVAGNYGYTFGSGTRLTVV.

This sequence joins TRBV25-1 and TRBJ1-2; 11 bases are a match to TRBD1. The CDR3 runs 15 residues. V was pared by 1 base and J by 3 bases, with 1 base of the junction left unmatched. Germline values: CDR1 MGHDK, CDR2 SYGVNS. The CDR3 sequence: CASSEWGQGDYGYTF. CDR3 DNA sequence: TGTGCCAGCAGTGAATGGGGACAGGGGGACTATGGCTACACCTTC.

This sequence joins TRBV7-9 and TRBJ2-1; TRBD1 might be the D (6 bases). V lost 8 bases, J lost 4 bases, and 18 bases lay in between. Germline V CDR1 and CDR2: SEHNR, FQNEAQ (reference sequence). The CDR3 loop spans 15 amino acids. As DNA, the CDR3 is TGTGCCAGCGAAGGCACAGGGTTCGGATACAATGAGCAGTTCTTC. Translating gives CASEGTGFGYNEQFF.

V and J are TRBV7-2 and TRBJ2-5; possibly TRBD2 for D (5 bases). This CDR3 has 16 amino acids. CDR1 and CDR2 from the germline V gene are SGHTA and FQGNSA. V dropped 3 bases and J dropped 5 bases, with 19 bases sitting between them. Written as DNA, the CDR3 is TGTGCCAGCAGCTTCTGGGAAGTGACGGGAAGGGAGACCCAGTACTTC. Protein: CASSFWEVTGRETQYF.

The chain couples TRBV3-1 (or the pseudogene TRBV3-2) to TRBJ1-6; 8 positions agree with TRBD1. CDR1 is LGHDT, CDR2 YNNKEL, per germline (reference sequence). V dropped 1 base and J dropped 13; count of bases not matched to a gene: 12. The CDR3 is made up of 16 amino acids. The CDR3 sequence: CASSQGQGALLWPLHF. CDR3 DNA sequence: TGTGCCAGCAGCCAAGGGCAGGGGGCCCTTTTATGGCCCCTCCACTTT.

The table lists this clone with many counts. V is TRBV27 and J is TRBJ1-1; 7 bases agree with TRBD1. V shed 6 bases and J 9 bases; nucleotides not matched to a gene: 10. The CDR3 is 13 amino acids. Germline CDR1 and CDR2: MNHEY and SMNVEV (reference sequence). The CDR3 reads CASSRGGLSQAFF. Here the CDR3 DNA reads TGTGCCAGCAGCCGAGGGGGCCTGAGCCAAGCTTTCTTT.